The entry that follows covers one T cell receptor (beta chain) sequence. What it recognizes is unknown. This sample was included in a study of OX40 agonist ivuxolimab in advanced cancers. Findings and caveats of the study: Undetermined was the antigen specificity of the expanded peripheral T cells. Both CD4+ and CD8+ T cell populations in blood had undergone clonal expansion by week 6 at 0.1 to 3.0 mg/kg.

The table came from immunoSEQ multiplex PCR; TCRdb's copy has only in-frame clones and leaves some out. Seen here are tens of thousands of clones, 82% observed once, and the top ten hold roughly 21%. CDR1 and CDR2 from the germline V gene are ENHRY and SYGVKD. The CDR3 sequence is 14 residues long. Trimming shortened V by 1 base and J by 4 bases, and 11 bases separated the two germline ends. The receptor comes from an adult with an advanced solid tumor such as melanoma, head and neck, liver or kidney cancer. The sample consisted of CD4+ or CD8+ T cells sorted from blood, taken in a trial of the OX40 agonist ivuxolimab. The V gene is TRBV10-3, the J gene TRBJ2-7, with D possibly TRBD2 on 6 matching bases. CDR3 nucleotides: TGTGCCATCAGTGAGTACCAAAGCGGGTACGAGCAGTACTTC. It codes for CAISEYQSGYEQYF.